The next 23 T cell receptor beta chains were all read from a single sample in a study of cytomegalovirus exposure and HLA in healthy donors. PCR used 60 Vbeta primers and 13 Jbeta primers. Generated by immunoSEQ multiplex PCR, the TCRdb table keeps only in-frame clones and is missing some. The repertoire table contains roughly 51,000 clones. The material sequenced was PBMCs. The origin of the receptors is a male donor in good health and CMV-seropositive.

The chain links TRBV7-9 to TRBJ2-3; 7 bases are a match to TRBD2. Germline V gene data show CDR1 as SEHNR and CDR2 as FQNEAQ (reference sequence). With 5 bases clipped from V and 4 bases from J, the junction kept 3 bases outside the gene matches. The CDR3 is 13 amino acids. In DNA form, the CDR3 reads TGTGCCAGCAGCCTTAGCGGGCCAGATACGCAGTATTTT. Its protein is CASSLSGPDTQYF.

The chain uses TRBV5-1 and TRBJ2-7, with D tentatively TRBD2 (5 bases). The CDR3 contains 15 residues. Trimming pared 0 bases from V and 3 bases from J, leaving 13 bases between. Per germline, CDR1 SGHRS and CDR2 YFSETQ. CDR3 protein: CASSLVASFSYEQYF. In DNA, the CDR3 is TGCGCCAGCAGCTTGGTGGCTAGCTTCAGCTACGAGCAGTACTTC.

The chain links TRBV18 to TRBJ2-7; D might be TRBD1 (6 bases). Trimming shortened V by 5 bases and J by 2 bases, and 13 bases separated the two germline ends. Germline V gene sequence: CDR1 KGHSH, CDR2 LQKENI. The CDR3 totals 14 residues. The chain's CDR3 is CASSYGTKAYEQYF. The CDR3 DNA sequence: TGTGCCAGCTCATACGGGACAAAGGCCTACGAGCAGTACTTC.

V gene TRBV2 combines with J gene TRBJ2-7, with 7 bases aligning to TRBD1. CDR1 and CDR2 from the germline V gene are SNHLY and FYNNEI. CDR3 length: 14 residues. J was trimmed by 2 bases and V by 3 bases; bases with no gene match: 4. CDR3 loop: CASSDPGQTYEQYF. In DNA form, the CDR3 reads TGTGCCAGCAGTGACCCGGGACAGACCTACGAGCAGTACTTC.

The rearrangement links TRBV5-1 to TRBJ1-1; D gene uncertain. V dropped 6 bases and J dropped 3 bases, with 18 bases sitting between them. The CDR3 totals 15 residues. In germline, CDR1 is SGHRS, CDR2 YFSETQ. The CDR3 loop reads CASTPLEGTYTEAFF. The CDR3 DNA reads as TGCGCCAGCACCCCTTTGGAGGGCACTTACACTGAAGCTTTCTTT. The entire variable domain, with the rest obtained from reference TRBV5-1 and TRBJ1-1, is as follows: KAGVTQTPRYLIKTRGQQVTLSCSPISGHRSVSWYQQTPGQGLQFLFEYFSETQRNKGNFPGRFSGRQFSNSRSEMNVSTLELGDSALYLCASTPLEGTYTEAFFGQGTRLTVV.

The chain links TRBV5-1 to TRBJ2-3; D gene ambiguous. This CDR3 has 11 residues. V was shortened by 4 bases and J by 5 bases, with 5 bases between the two germline ends. Germline CDR1 is SGHRS and CDR2 is YFSETQ. The CDR3 loop is CASSLVDTQYF. The CDR3 nucleotides read TGCGCCAGCAGCCTAGTAGATACGCAGTATTTT.

The V gene is TRBV25-1, the J gene TRBJ2-5, with TRBD2 identical over 8 bases. CDR1 and CDR2 (germline): MGHDK, SYGVNS. There are 16 residues in the CDR3. V trimming: 3 bases; J trimming: 2 bases; junction bases outside the gene matches: 8. This CDR3 is CASSDAGGVKQETQYF. For the CDR3, the DNA is TGTGCCAGCAGTGACGCCGGGGGGGTGAAACAAGAGACCCAGTACTTC.

The CDR3: CASSQGRNYEQYF. The DNA for the CDR3 is TGCGCCAGCAGCCAAGGGCGGAACTACGAGCAGTACTTC. The rearrangement uses TRBV4-3 and TRBJ2-7; D remains unclear. Germline V lookup: CDR1 LGHNA, CDR2 YSLEER. The CDR3 is 13 residues long. Between the trimmed V and J ends, which lost 1 base and 3 bases, there was a span of 7 bases.

The chain employs TRBV5-1 and TRBJ1-1; D ambiguous. From germline, CDR1 is SGHRS and CDR2 YFSETQ. The CDR3 loop spans 13 amino acids. V was clipped by 0 bases and J by 10 bases, with 13 bases between them. The CDR3 region is CASSLVGSEGAFF. The CDR3 coding sequence is TGCGCCAGCAGCTTGGTAGGGAGCGAGGGAGCTTTCTTT.

The chain has TRBV28 and TRBJ1-1; D is unresolved. Trimming took off 3 bases at V and 6 bases at J, with 11 bases between the two ends. Per germline, CDR1 MDHEN and CDR2 SYDVKM. The CDR3 runs 13 residues. The CDR3 DNA is TGTGCCAGCAGTTTTCTTTCACTCTCTGAAGCTTTCTTT. Encoded protein: CASSFLSLSEAFF.

The V gene is TRBV5-4, the J gene TRBJ1-1, with TRBD1 matching over 8 bases. The V segment lost 5 bases and the J segment 0 bases; nucleotides outside the gene matches: 18. In germline, CDR1 is SGHNT, CDR2 YYREEE (reference sequence). The CDR3 runs 19 residues. CDR3 loop: CASRRQGTGVFPMNTEAFF. The DNA of the CDR3 is TGTGCCAGCAGAAGACAGGGGACAGGAGTTTTCCCTATGAACACTGAAGCTTTCTTT. Variable domain in full (rest from reference TRBV5-4 and TRBJ1-1): ETGVTQSPTHLIKTRGQQVTLRCSSQSGHNTVSWYQQALGQGPQFIFQYYREEENGRGNFPPRFSGLQFPNYSSELNVNALELDDSALYLCASRRQGTGVFPMNTEAFFGQGTRLTVV.

V gene TRBV4-1 combines with J gene TRBJ1-4, with D uncertain. This CDR3 is built from 17 residues. Germline V gene data show CDR1 as MGHRA and CDR2 as YSYEKL. The germline V and J ends were trimmed by 0 bases and 1 base, with 12 bases remaining between them. CDR3 amino acids: CASSQDYLEGTNEKLFF. CDR3 nucleotides: TGCGCCAGCAGCCAAGATTATTTGGAGGGAACTAATGAAAAACTGTTTTTT.

This rearrangement joins TRBV4-1 to TRBJ2-3; D may be TRBD2 (7 bases). Trimming removed 6 bases at V and 3 bases at J, with 16 bases between. The CDR3 is 15 residues long. Germline CDR1 MGHRA, CDR2 YSYEKL. DNA for the CDR3: TGCGCCAGCAGACGAGGGGGGGCTAGAACAGATACGCAGTATTTT. It translates to CASRRGGARTDTQYF.

The genes are TRBV29-1 and TRBJ2-7, with unresolved D. The CDR3 has 12 residues. Per the germline V gene, CDR1 is SQVTM and CDR2 is ANQGSEA. V was shortened by 1 base and J by 7 bases, with 11 bases between the two germline ends. CDR3 coding DNA: TGCAGCGTTGAAGTTCGAGCGCGAGAGCAGTACTTC. This sequence encodes CSVEVRAREQYF.

J is TRBJ2-1 and V is TRBV10-2, with D perhaps matching TRBD2 (7 bases). The germline V gene has CDR1 WSHSY and CDR2 SAAADI. The CDR3 spans 15 residues. V was shortened by 2 bases and J by 6 bases, with 14 bases between the two germline ends. The DNA of the CDR3 is TGCGCCAGCAGTGAGCTAGGGGGGGGAAGCAATGAGCAGTTCTTC. Amino acids: CASSELGGGSNEQFF.

The V gene is TRBV28, the J gene TRBJ1-1; D gene unclear. Germline CDR1 and CDR2: MDHEN and SYDVKM. This CDR3 is built from 13 residues. V was pared by 2 bases and J by 0 bases, with 4 bases between. The DNA of the CDR3 is TGTGCCAGCAGTTTAAGCCTGAACACTGAAGCTTTCTTT. Translation: CASSLSLNTEAFF.

This clone is classed as medium-sized (0.01 to 0.1%) by frequency. The CDR3 loop reads CASSLGGWVGGNQPQHF. In DNA form, the CDR3 reads TGTGCCAGCAGCTTAGGTGGCTGGGTCGGGGGCAATCAGCCCCAGCATTTT. This chain joins TRBV7-8 and TRBJ1-5; D ambiguous. V gave up 1 base and J gave up 2 bases, with 15 bases separating them. This CDR3 has 17 amino acids. Germline V gene lookup returns CDR1 SGHVS and CDR2 FQNEAQ.

The rearrangement joins TRBV5-1 to TRBJ2-1; D may be TRBD1 (5 bases). CDR1 and CDR2 (germline): SGHRS, YFSETQ. The CDR3 covers 15 residues. V lost 4 bases to trimming and J lost 0 bases, with 11 bases between them. CDR3 DNA sequence: TGCGCCAGCAGCATACAGGTGAGCTCCTACAATGAGCAGTTCTTC. It specifies CASSIQVSSYNEQFF.

The chain couples TRBV13 to TRBJ1-1; no definite D call. The CDR3 is 14 residues long. Germline CDR1 is PRHDT and CDR2 is FYEKMQ (reference sequence). V lost 5 bases and J 7 bases, leaving 17 bases between the germline ends. The CDR3 nucleotides read TGTGCCAGCAGCCTCGGGAGAGGGTCAGATGAAGCTTTCTTT. Protein product: CASSLGRGSDEAFF.

The chain links TRBV2 to TRBJ2-7; D remains ambiguous. There are 12 residues in the CDR3. V lost 8 bases to trimming and J lost 0 bases, with 8 bases between them. The germline CDR1 and CDR2 sequences are SNHLY and FYNNEI. Here the CDR3 reads CASLQSSYEQYF. Written as DNA, the CDR3 is TGTGCCAGCCTACAGAGCTCCTACGAGCAGTACTTC.

The V and J genes are TRBV27 and TRBJ1-6; possible D gene TRBD1, 5 bases. This CDR3 contains 16 residues. Germline CDR1 and CDR2: MNHEY and SMNVEV (reference sequence). Trimming took off 2 bases at V and 3 bases at J, with 11 bases between the two ends. CDR3 sequence: CASSLHQGLYNSPLHF. CDR3 nucleotide sequence: TGTGCCAGCAGTTTACACCAGGGCCTCTATAATTCACCCCTCCACTTT.

The V gene is TRBV9, the J gene TRBJ1-1; D remains ambiguous. With 4 bases removed from V and 3 bases from J, the gap between germline ends came to 10 bases. This CDR3 comprises 13 residues. The germline CDR1 and CDR2 sequences are SGDLS and YYNGEE. The CDR3 bases are TGTGCCAGCAGCCCCTTGGTAGACACTGAAGCTTTCTTT. This gives the protein CASSPLVDTEAFF.

V and J are TRBV6-4 and TRBJ2-3, with D possibly matching TRBD1 (5 bases). CDR1 is MRHNA, CDR2 SNTAGT, per germline. V was cut by 5 bases and J by 4 bases, with 13 bases left in between. This CDR3 comprises 14 residues. The chain's CDR3 is CASSLGAPSDTQYF. CDR3 coding DNA: TGTGCCAGCAGTCTTGGGGCCCCATCAGATACGCAGTATTTT.